What follows are 2 T cell receptor beta chains derived from one specimen sequenced in a study of identical twins. MiXCR was run by TCRdb on the 5' RACE reads, yielding one entry per CDR3 protein. The sample holds some 320,000 distinct CDR3 sequences; roughly an eighth are singletons and the top ten take around 7.8%. These data were also reused for a study on yellow fever vaccine responses in identical twins.

The sequenced material came from CD8+ T cells sorted from blood. These receptors all come from a woman aged 18-29 years in good health.

The chain combines TRBV4-1 with TRBJ2-3; a weak D match, TRBD2 (5 bases). Germline V lookup: CDR1 MGHRA, CDR2 YSYEKL. V gave up 4 bases and J gave up 3 bases, with 8 bases separating them. This CDR3 region has 13 residues. This CDR3 reads CASSRGWTDTQYF. The CDR3 DNA sequence: TGCGCCAGCAGCCGCGGGTGGACAGATACGCAGTATTTT.

This clonotype was observed at least ten times. V gene TRBV12-3 or TRBV12-4 combines with J gene TRBJ2-5; no reliable D call. This CDR3 region has 12 residues. Trimming removed 6 bases at V and 5 bases at J, with 10 bases between. CDR3 residues: CASSRLRETQYF. For the CDR3, the DNA is TGTGCCAGCAGCAGACTTAGGGAGACCCAGTACTTC.